A selection of T cell receptor beta chains follows, all from one sample in a study of T cells in Graves' hyperthyroidism and ophthalmopathy. TCRdb itself ran the multiplex PCR reads through MiXCR, one entry per CDR3 protein. The sample includes approximately 510,000 distinct CDR3 sequences, 35% to 50% of them seen just once. Sequenced material: peripheral blood or thyroid tissue (not recorded which). Receptors were obtained from an adult woman with Graves' disease, either hyperthyroidism or ophthalmopathy (not recorded which). Each CDR3 is given without its conserved first and last residue. A D gene is named only where the DNA matches it firmly. Clone size is given for some rows only: seen once, a few or many times, or a class if the clone is expanded.

cdr3_aa	clone_size	cdr3_length	d_call	j_call	v_call
ASSLGPTVRNQPQH	.	14	.	TRBJ1-5	TRBV5-6
ASSLLGVVETQY	many	12	.	TRBJ2-5	TRBV7-9
ASSQADRVSTEAI	.	13	TRBD1	TRBJ1-1	TRBV2
ASSILGQETQY	many	11	.	TRBJ2-5	TRBV19
ASSGQGVQETQY	once	12	TRBD1	TRBJ2-5	TRBV6-5
SGGQGANVLT	.	10	TRBD1	TRBJ2-6	TRBV29-1
ASSFEGVGETQY	.	12	.	TRBJ2-5	TRBV11-2
ATSRDRLAVTGELF	many	14	TRBD2	TRBJ2-2	TRBV15
ASSLESGPTGGIYGYT	.	16	.	TRBJ1-2	TRBV5-1
ASSLVLANEKLF	.	12	.	TRBJ1-4	TRBV7-9
ASSRTGEGTDYGYT	.	14	TRBD1	TRBJ1-2	TRBV25-1
ASSEPPGLAGLETQY	.	15	TRBD2	TRBJ2-5	TRBV11-2
AGDRGGYEQY	.	10	TRBD1	TRBJ2-7	TRBV29-1
ASSQSSGRLETQY	few	13	TRBD2	TRBJ2-5	TRBV14
ASTDIGRETQY	many	11	.	TRBJ2-5	TRBV7-2
ASSKTSGGAYEQY	.	13	TRBD2	TRBJ2-7	TRBV7-2
TSSRTGVGNTEAF	.	13	.	TRBJ1-1	TRBV10-2
AAAGINYGYT	once	10	.	TRBJ1-2	TRBV6-1
SARGAGAGDGYT	.	12	.	TRBJ1-2	TRBV20-1
ASSLVEGSYEQY	many	12	.	TRBJ2-7	TRBV7-9
ASIRQGGAEAF	few	11	TRBD1	TRBJ1-1	TRBV12-3/TRBV12-4
ASKRTSGRLSYEQY	few	14	TRBD2	TRBJ2-7	TRBV6-2/TRBV6-3
ASSLEGLAYEQY	.	12	.	TRBJ2-7	TRBV5-1
ASSQRFTEA	.	9	.	TRBJ2-6	TRBV7-9